The rows below give T cell receptor beta chains drawn from one sample of a study of regulatory T cells in long-lasting Graves disease. TCRdb independently ran MiXCR on the multiplex PCR reads; one entry per CDR3 protein. The sample has some 220,000 distinct CDR3 sequences; roughly 19% are singletons. These data are also associated with another study on T cells in Graves' hyperthyroidism and ophthalmopathy.

This specimen consisted of peripheral blood mononuclear cells (PBMCs), obtained at new diagnosis, from a patient treated with antithyroid drugs. These receptors were taken from a woman in her twenties or thirties with Graves disease. The CDR3 runs from the conserved cysteine through the conserved F or W. The D gene is left open where the match is weak. A clone size is listed for some rows: how often the clone was seen (once, few, many), or a class if it is expanded.

>14|.|.|TRBV27|TRBJ2-3
TGTGCCAGCAGTTTAGCGGGGCTCACAGATACGCAGTATTTT
CASSLAGLTDTQYF
>14|TRBD2|.|TRBV11-3|TRBJ2-3
TGTGCCAGCAGCCCTAGCGGGAGAACAGATACGCAGTATTTT
CASSPSGRTDTQYF
>18|TRBD2|.|TRBV5-1|TRBJ2-1
TGCGCCAGCAGCTTGGCGGGAGGAATACTAGCGGTTTACAATGAGCAGTTCTTC
CASSLAGGILAVYNEQFF
>15|TRBD1|.|TRBV27|TRBJ2-3
TGTGCCAGCAGTACAGGGGTAACCGTCACAGATACGCAGTATTTT
CASSTGVTVTDTQYF
>15|TRBD1|.|TRBV25-1|TRBJ1-3
TGTGCCAGCAGTGATTCGACAGGGACTGGAAACACCATATATTTT
CASSDSTGTGNTIYF
>13|.|.|TRBV20-1|TRBJ1-2
TGCAGTGCTAGAACCGGGAAACCGCCCTACTCGGCCTTC
CSARTGKPPYSAF
>15|.|.|TRBV9|TRBJ1-3
TGTGCCAATGATCAGGGATTAGACTCTGGAAACACCATATATTTT
CANDQGLDSGNTIYF
>13|.|many|TRBV28|TRBJ2-7
TGTGCCAACTCCCCGGGGGCTTCCTACGAGCAGTACTTC
CANSPGASYEQYF
>14|.|many|TRBV9|TRBJ1-2
TGTGCCAGCAGCGTAGGAGGGTTATACTATGGCTACACCTTC
CASSVGGLYYGYTF
>17|TRBD2|many|TRBV11-3|TRBJ2-3
TGTGCCAGCAGCTTTGGACTAGCGGGGGGGCCTTCAGATACGCAGTATTTT
CASSFGLAGGPSDTQYF
>17|TRBD2|.|TRBV29-1|TRBJ2-1
TGCAGCGGCCAAGGGACTAGCGGGGGGCTTACGGGCAATGAGCAGTTCTTC
CSGQGTSGGLTGNEQFF
>16|TRBD2|many|TRBV3-1|TRBJ2-1
TGTGCCAGCAGCCAAAGGGACTCGCGGGGGGGTAATGAGCAGTTCTTC
CASSQRDSRGGNEQFF
>14|.|many|TRBV9|TRBJ1-5
TGTGCCAGCAGCCCCGGGGCGGGGACCCAGCCCCAGCATTTT
CASSPGAGTQPQHF
>15|.|many|TRBV10-1|TRBJ1-1
TGCGCCAGCAGCGCCGGGGCCAGGTCGAACACTGAAGCTTTCTTT
CASSAGARSNTEAFF
>12|.|many|TRBV20-1|TRBJ2-3
TGCAGTGCTAACGCCAGGGTCGGGCCGCAGTATTTT
CSANARVGPQYF
>14|.|many|TRBV6-5|TRBJ1-1
TGTGCCAGCAGTTTCGGGTTAGGGAACACTGAAGCTTTCTTT
CASSFGLGNTEAFF
>13|.|many|TRBV12-3/TRBV12-4|TRBJ2-2
TGTGCCAGCAGGCCTGCGAACACCGGGGAGCTGTTTTTT
CASRPANTGELFF
>17|TRBD1|many|TRBV18|TRBJ2-7
TGTGCCAGCTCATCAGTACCCGGGACAGGGAGCTCCTACGAGCAGTACTTC
CASSSVPGTGSSYEQYF
>15|.|many|TRBV9|TRBJ1-4
TGTGCCAGCAGCGTAGCCCCGACAGCCGATGAAAAACTGTTTTTT
CASSVAPTADEKLFF
>13|.|.|TRBV2|TRBJ2-7
TGTGCCAGCAGTACCGACACCTACTACGAGCAGTACTTC
CASSTDTYYEQYF
>17|.|few|TRBV28|TRBJ1-2
TGTGCCAGCAGTTTACGGGTACCTCTCTCCCCTAACTATGGCTACACCTTC
CASSLRVPLSPNYGYTF
>14|.|many|TRBV6-4|TRBJ2-5
TGTGCCAGCAAACTACTCAGGGTCGGGGAGACCCAGTACTTC
CASKLLRVGETQYF
>16|TRBD2|many|TRBV6-5|TRBJ2-7
TGTGCCAGCAGTTCAAGGTCCGGGACTAGCTTCTACGAGCAGTACTTC
CASSSRSGTSFYEQYF
>15|.|few|TRBV2|TRBJ2-1
TGTGCCAGCGGGGGCGGACCTACTTCCTACAATGAGCAGTTCTTC
CASGGGPTSYNEQFF
>13|.|few|TRBV7-2|TRBJ1-5
TGTGCCAGCAGCTTAATGAGGGATCAGCCCCAGCATTTT
CASSLMRDQPQHF
>13|TRBD1|many|TRBV30|TRBJ1-1
TGTGCCGGGAGCCACAGGGGGGACACTGAAGCTTTCTTT
CAGSHRGDTEAFF
>12|.|many|TRBV30|TRBJ2-5
TGTGCCAGGGCAACGTCAGGGGAGACCCAGTACTTC
CARATSGETQYF
>19|.|many|TRBV12-3/TRBV12-4|TRBJ1-5
TGTGCCAGCAGTTTAAATGGAGGGAGCCCTAGATGGAGCAATCAGCCCCAGCATTTT
CASSLNGGSPRWSNQPQHF
>17|TRBD2|many|TRBV3-1|TRBJ2-3
TGTGCCAGCAGCCAAGACTTGCAGCGGGGGAGGACAGATACGCAGTATTTT
CASSQDLQRGRTDTQYF